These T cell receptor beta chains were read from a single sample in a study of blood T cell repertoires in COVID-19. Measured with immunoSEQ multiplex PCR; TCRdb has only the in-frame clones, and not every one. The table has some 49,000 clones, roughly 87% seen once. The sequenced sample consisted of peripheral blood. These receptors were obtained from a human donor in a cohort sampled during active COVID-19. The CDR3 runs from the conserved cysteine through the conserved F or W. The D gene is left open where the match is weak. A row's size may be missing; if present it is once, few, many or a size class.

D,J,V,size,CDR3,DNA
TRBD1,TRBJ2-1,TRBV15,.,CATSIGQGSYNEQFF,TGTGCCACCAGCATAGGACAGGGTTCCTACAATGAGCAGTTCTTC
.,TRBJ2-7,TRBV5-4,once,CASSLDGFYEQYF,TGTGCCAGCAGCTTGGACGGTTTCTACGAGCAGTACTTC
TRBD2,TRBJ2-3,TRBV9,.,CASSGKAGGPSDTQYF,TGTGCCAGCAGCGGTAAGGCGGGAGGGCCGTCAGATACGCAGTATTTT
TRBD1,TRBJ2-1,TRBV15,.,CATSIGQGLSEQFF,TGTGCCACCAGCATCGGACAGGGTCTAAGTGAGCAGTTCTTC
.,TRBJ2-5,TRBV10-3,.,CAISEAGTLRQAQYF,TGTGCCATCAGTGAGGCCGGGACACTGCGACAGGCCCAGTACTTC
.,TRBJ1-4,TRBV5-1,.,CASSFSADRGEKLFF,TGCGCCAGCAGCTTTTCGGCAGATCGGGGTGAAAAACTGTTTTTT
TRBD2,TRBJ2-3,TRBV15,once,CATSSWGLAGLTDTQYF,TGTGCCACCAGCAGCTGGGGACTAGCGGGGCTCACAGATACGCAGTATTTT
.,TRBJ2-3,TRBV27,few,CASSLRDGVTDTQYF,TGTGCCAGCAGTTTGCGGGACGGAGTCACAGATACGCAGTATTTT
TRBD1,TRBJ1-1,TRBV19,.,CASSLTGGTMNTEAFF,TGTGCCAGTAGTCTGACAGGGGGAACTATGAACACTGAAGCTTTCTTT
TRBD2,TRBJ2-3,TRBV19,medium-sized,CASSINLAGYTDTQYF,TGTGCCAGTAGTATAAACCTAGCGGGATACACAGATACGCAGTATTTT
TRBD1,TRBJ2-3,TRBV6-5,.,CASRDRVSSTDTQYF,TGTGCCAGCAGAGACAGGGTATCTAGCACAGATACGCAGTATTTT
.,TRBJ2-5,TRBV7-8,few,CASSSRPGHTKETQYF,TGTGCCAGCAGCTCCCGCCCGGGACACACAAAAGAGACCCAGTACTTC
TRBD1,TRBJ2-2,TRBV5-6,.,CASSSDRGYTGELFF,TGTGCCAGCAGCTCCGACAGGGGTTATACCGGGGAGCTGTTTTTT
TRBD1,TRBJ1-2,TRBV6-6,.,CASSYSQGALDGYTF,TGTGCCAGCAGTTACTCCCAGGGGGCTTTGGATGGCTACACCTTC
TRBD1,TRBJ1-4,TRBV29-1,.,CSVRQGTGIHEKLFF,TGCAGCGTTCGACAGGGGACTGGCATCCATGAAAAACTGTTTTTT
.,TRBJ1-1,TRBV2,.,CASKAGLFKMNTEAFF,TGTGCCAGCAAGGCGGGTTTATTTAAAATGAACACTGAAGCTTTCTTT
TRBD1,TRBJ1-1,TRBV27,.,CASSSIPGTGDTEAFF,TGTGCCAGCAGTTCTATTCCCGGGACAGGAGACACTGAAGCTTTCTTT
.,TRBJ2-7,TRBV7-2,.,CASSLEGAYEQYF,TGTGCCAGCAGCTTAGAGGGGGCCTACGAGCAGTACTTC
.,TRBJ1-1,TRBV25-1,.,CASSSLVQAFF,TGTGCCAGCAGTAGCCTCGTTCAAGCTTTCTTT
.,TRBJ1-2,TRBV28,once,CASSRTDYYGYTF,TGTGCCAGCAGTCGGACAGACTACTATGGCTACACCTTC
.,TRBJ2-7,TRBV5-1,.,CASSPGGQTYEQYF,TGCGCCAGCAGCCCTGGCGGGCAGACCTACGAGCAGTACTTC
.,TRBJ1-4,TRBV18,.,CASSPGAVNEKLFF,TGTGCCAGCTCACCAGGGGCAGTAAATGAAAAACTGTTTTTT
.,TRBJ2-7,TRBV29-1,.,CSATVRQEVSYEQYF,TGCAGCGCTACCGTACGACAGGAGGTATCCTACGAGCAGTACTTC
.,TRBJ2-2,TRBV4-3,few,CASSPGANTGELFF,TGCGCCAGCAGCCCCGGGGCGAACACCGGGGAGCTGTTTTTT
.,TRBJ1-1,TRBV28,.,CASSLFTGTSTSEAFF,TGTGCCAGCAGTTTATTTACGGGAACCTCAACCTCTGAAGCTTTCTTT
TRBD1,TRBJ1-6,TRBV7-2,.,CASSFLGTGNNSPLHF,TGTGCCAGCAGCTTCTTAGGGACAGGGAATAATTCACCCCTCCACTTT
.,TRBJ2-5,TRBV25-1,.,CASSEFGGQETQYF,TGTGCCAGCAGTGAATTCGGGGGACAAGAGACCCAGTACTTC
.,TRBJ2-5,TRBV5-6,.,CASSLGTTQTQYF,TGTGCCAGCAGCTTGGGAACAACCCAGACCCAGTACTTC
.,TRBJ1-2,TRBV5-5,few,CASSLRGAQGYTF,TGTGCCAGCAGCTTGCGGGGGGCGCAGGGCTACACCTTC
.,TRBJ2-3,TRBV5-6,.,CASSFRGLGTDTQYF,TGTGCCAGCAGCTTCCGAGGACTGGGCACAGATACGCAGTATTTT
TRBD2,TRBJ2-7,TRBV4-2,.,CASSQASGSIYEQYF,TGTGCCAGCAGCCAAGCAAGCGGGAGTATCTACGAGCAGTACTTC
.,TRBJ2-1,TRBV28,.,CASRRGGYNEQFF,TGTGCCAGCAGGCGGGGAGGATACAATGAGCAGTTCTTC
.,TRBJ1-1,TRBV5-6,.,CASSSQGPILNTEAFF,TGTGCCAGCAGCTCGCAGGGGCCTATCCTGAACACTGAAGCTTTCTTT
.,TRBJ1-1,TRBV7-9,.,CASSLAQGNEAFF,TGTGCCAGCAGCTTAGCGCAGGGCAATGAAGCTTTCTTT
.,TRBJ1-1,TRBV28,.,CASSSTTETEAFF,TGTGCCAGCAGTTCTACAACAGAAACTGAAGCTTTCTTT
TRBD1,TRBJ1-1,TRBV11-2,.,CASSPQGAGGGEAFF,TGTGCCAGCAGCCCCCAGGGGGCAGGGGGGGGTGAAGCTTTCTTT
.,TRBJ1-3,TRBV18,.,CASSPTGTSGGNTIYF,TGTGCCAGCTCGCCAACCGGGACTTCGGGTGGAAACACCATATATTTT